One and the same sample provided the 16 T cell receptor beta chains below, sequenced in a study of blood T cell repertoires in COVID-19. Data came from immunoSEQ multiplex PCR; TCRdb stores just in-frame clones and leaves some out. The data contain 200,000 to 250,000 clones, roughly 80% of them singletons. The source material was PBMCs or T cells enriched from blood (not recorded which). Every receptor here comes from a woman between 45 and 60 years old who had been exposed to COVID-19.

This chain links TRBV2 with TRBJ1-1; a possible D gene is TRBD1 (6 bases). Trimming shortened V by 2 bases and J by 5 bases, and 15 bases separated the two germline ends. Looked up from germline, CDR1 is SNHLY and CDR2 is FYNNEI. The CDR3 totals 15 residues. This CDR3 reads CASSERAGARTEAFF. The CDR3 bases are TGTGCCAGCAGTGAAAGGGCAGGGGCGAGGACTGAAGCTTTCTTT.

The CDR3, as DNA: TGCGCCAGCAGCCAAGATTTGCTCACCCGGACAGTCTCCACAGATACGCAGTATTTT. Translating gives CASSQDLLTRTVSTDTQYF. The chain combines TRBV4-3 with TRBJ2-3; tentative D call: TRBD1 (6 bases). Germline CDR1 LGHNA, CDR2 YSLEER. The CDR3 has 19 amino acids. Between the trimmed V and J ends, which lost 0 bases and 2 bases, there was a span of 21 bases.

CDR3 bases: TGTGCCAGCAGCCTGGGGCTAGCGGACTCCTACAATGAGCAGTTCTTC. This codes for CASSLGLADSYNEQFF. The chain couples TRBV5-4 to TRBJ2-1; TRBD2 aligns across 7 bases. Germline V lookup: CDR1 SGHNT, CDR2 YYREEE (reference sequence). Unmatched junction bases numbered 7, after V lost 4 bases and J lost 0 bases. The CDR3 contains 16 residues.

J is TRBJ2-7 and V is TRBV21-1; TRBD1, the table's D call, lacks a check against the DNA. TRBV21-1 is a recognized pseudogene. The CDR3 runs to 12 residues. The CDR3 DNA reads as TGTGCCAGCAGCACTCAGGGTGGCGAGCAGTACTTC. It yields the protein CASSTQGGEQYF.

The chain employs TRBV4-1 and TRBJ2-4; 10 nucleotides match TRBD2. The CDR3 length is 20 residues. CDR1 is MGHRA and CDR2 is YSYEKL in the germline V gene. V shed 0 bases and J 0 bases; nucleotides not matched to a gene: 11. DNA for the CDR3: TGCGCCAGCAGCCAAGATCTGGAGCGGGGGGGCTCTAGAGCCAAAAACATTCAGTACTTC. It translates to CASSQDLERGGSRAKNIQYF.

This clone was observed a handful of times. The chain couples TRBV6-5 to TRBJ1-2; 7 bases are shared with TRBD1. V lost 8 bases, J lost 2 bases, and 5 bases stayed unmatched. Germline assignment: CDR1 MNHEY and CDR2 SVGAGI. CDR3 length: 13 residues. The chain's CDR3 is CASGVTGNYGYTF. CDR3 DNA: TGTGCCAGCGGGGTGACAGGGAACTATGGCTACACCTTC.

The chain employs TRBV4-1 and TRBJ2-5; 8 positions match TRBD1. The CDR3 is 15 amino acids. The J segment lost 3 bases and the V segment lost 4 bases, leaving 7 bases of the junction unmatched. From germline, CDR1 is MGHRA and CDR2 YSYEKL. The CDR3 DNA reads as TGCGCCAGCAGCCCCCGACAGGGGCGGGAAGAGACCCAGTACTTC. It specifies CASSPRQGREETQYF.

About this clone itself: Other nucleotide sequences in the sample specify the same CDR3. The chain joins TRBV20-1 to TRBJ2-7; 8 bases agree with TRBD2. Per the germline V gene, CDR1 is DFQATT and CDR2 is SNEGSKA (reference sequence). V lost 3 bases to trimming and J lost 2 bases; unmatched junction nucleotides: 15. The CDR3 length is 17 residues. The CDR3 DNA sequence: TGCAGTGCTAGTGGGACGGGGGCTCGCGGGGGGACCTACGAGCAGTACTTC. It translates to CSASGTGARGGTYEQYF.

J is TRBJ1-1 and V is TRBV19, with D possibly being TRBD1 (6 bases). The CDR3 has 14 residues. Trimming cost V 3 bases and J 9 bases, with 17 bases left between them. CDR1 is LNHDA, CDR2 SQIVND, per germline (reference sequence). The CDR3 nucleotides read TGTGCCAGTAGTATCCCCCCAGGCGACAGGAAAGCTTTCTTT. This sequence encodes CASSIPPGDRKAFF.

V and J are TRBV28 and TRBJ1-5, with TRBD1 matching over 7 bases. From germline, CDR1 is MDHEN and CDR2 SYDVKM. The CDR3 length is 15 residues. V lost 5 bases and J lost 0; bases outside the gene matches: 4. The chain's CDR3 is CASSPYRGSNQPQHF. CDR3 DNA sequence: TGTGCCAGCAGTCCTTACAGGGGTAGCAATCAGCCCCAGCATTTT.

The V call is TRBV7-3, the J call TRBJ1-1; D possibly corresponds to TRBD1 (5 bases). CDR1 is SGHTA, CDR2 FQGTGA, per germline. Trimming took off 5 bases at V and 1 base at J, with 14 bases between the two ends. The CDR3 runs to 15 residues. CDR3: CASSLSGGRNTEAFF. The CDR3 coding sequence is TGTGCCAGCAGCCTCTCCGGGGGTCGGAACACTGAAGCTTTCTTT.

The rearrangement joins TRBV27 to TRBJ1-2; TRBD1 might be the D (6 bases). CDR3 length: 14 residues. CDR1 and CDR2 from the germline V gene are MNHEY and SMNVEV (reference sequence). V was clipped by 3 bases and J by 7 bases, with 15 bases between them. The CDR3 sequence is CASSFSSAGVGYTF. In nucleotides, the CDR3 is TGTGCCAGCAGTTTCAGCAGCGCAGGGGTTGGCTACACCTTC.

The rearrangement joins TRBV5-4 to TRBJ1-1; 8 bases line up with TRBD1. With V trimmed by 1 base and J by 1 base, 3 bases remained unmatched. In germline, CDR1 is SGHNT, CDR2 YYREEE (reference sequence). The CDR3 consists of 15 residues. For the CDR3, the DNA is TGTGCCAGCAGCTTGCGAGGACAGGGGAACACTGAAGCTTTCTTT. Translated: CASSLRGQGNTEAFF. The full variable domain, rest sourced from reference TRBV5-4 and TRBJ1-1, is ETGVTQSPTHLIKTRGQQVTLRCSSQSGHNTVSWYQQALGQGPQFIFQYYREEENGRGNFPPRFSGLQFPNYSSELNVNALELDDSALYLCASSLRGQGNTEAFFGQGTRLTVV.

The rearrangement joins TRBV10-2 to TRBJ1-2; a weak D match, TRBD1 (5 bases). This CDR3 spans 13 amino acids. The germline V and J ends were trimmed by 2 bases and 6 bases, with 10 bases remaining between them. From germline, CDR1 is WSHSY and CDR2 SAAADI. This chain's CDR3 is CASSEAGTHGYTF. The CDR3 coding sequence is TGCGCCAGCAGTGAGGCAGGGACTCATGGCTACACCTTC.

This clone was counted a few times. The rearrangement links TRBV5-4 to TRBJ1-1; TRBD1 agrees at 9 bases. Germline CDR1 and CDR2: SGHNT and YYREEE (reference sequence). V shed 5 bases, J shed 2 bases, and the junction held 10 bases outside the gene matches. The CDR3 length is 16 residues. Here the CDR3 reads CASRKGQGSGNTEAFF. In nucleotides, the CDR3 is TGTGCCAGCAGGAAAGGACAGGGGTCAGGAAACACTGAAGCTTTCTTT.

This clone was seen only a few times. V usage is TRBV7-2 and J usage is TRBJ2-3; TRBD2 might be the D (6 bases). The CDR3 covers 12 residues. Germline V gene data show CDR1 as SGHTA and CDR2 as FQGNSA. Deletions cut 1 base from V and 9 bases from J, with 8 bases between. CDR3 nucleotides: TGTGCCAGCAGCTTAGAAGGGAGGACGCAGTATTTT. This translates into CASSLEGRTQYF.